The 24 T cell receptor beta chains below all came from one sample that was sequenced in a study of blood T cells in healthy people across ages. The second PCR ran roughly 7 to 12 cycles with a sample-barcoded 5' primer and J-beta primers. TCRdb redid the calling of the 5' RACE reads with MiXCR, one entry per CDR3 protein. The sample contains around 1,500,000 distinct CDR3 sequences, approximately 30% of which appear only once. The material sequenced was blood. All receptors come from a woman aged 25 to 39 in good health.

This rearrangement joins TRBV2 to TRBJ2-3, with TRBD1 matching 8 bases. From germline, CDR1 is SNHLY and CDR2 FYNNEI. This CDR3 contains 17 residues. The ends lost 4 bases at V and 4 bases at J; junction bases unmatched: 13. CDR3: CASSVGRDRFEADTQYF. CDR3 nucleotides: TGTGCCAGCAGTGTAGGCAGGGACAGGTTTGAGGCAGATACGCAGTATTTT.

This clonotype has a handful of counts. This chain uses TRBV10-3 with TRBJ2-3; TRBD1 aligns across 10 bases. The CDR3 sequence is 15 residues long. V dropped 5 bases and J dropped 1; count of bases not matched to a gene: 3. Germline lookup yields CDR1 ENHRY and CDR2 SYGVKD. DNA of the CDR3: TGTGCCATCAGTCCGGGACAGGGGCGCACAGATACGCAGTATTTT. It translates to CAISPGQGRTDTQYF.

The count of this clonotype is one. The junction differs from germline at one of its ends, possibly a read error. The chain combines TRBV14 with TRBJ1-1; TRBD1 might be the D (5 bases). Per germline, CDR1 SGHDN and CDR2 FVKESK. This CDR3 is 14 amino acids long. The CDR3 loop reads CASSQTAGALETFF. DNA for the CDR3: TGTGCCAGCAGCCAGACAGCCGGTGCCCTTGAAACTTTCTTT.

This sequence joins TRBV11-2 and TRBJ2-3; TRBD1 matches 7 bases. The CDR3 covers 15 residues. V was pared by 5 bases and J by 2 bases, with 7 bases of the junction left unmatched. CDR1 is SGHAT, CDR2 FQNNGV, per germline. CDR3 bases: TGTGCCAGCAGCCCGGACAGGCAAACCACAGATACGCAGTATTTT. Protein product: CASSPDRQTTDTQYF.

This clonotype was seen a few times. The rearrangement links TRBV24-1 to TRBJ2-5; maybe TRBD2 (6 bases). The CDR3 totals 15 residues. The ends were cut back, 9 bases at V and 5 bases at J, with 21 bases in the middle. CDR1 is KGHDR and CDR2 is SFDVKD in the germline V gene. In DNA form, the CDR3 reads TGTGCCACCGAGGAATTTGAGGGAGGAAGGGAGACCCAGTACTTC. It codes for CATEEFEGGRETQYF.

This clonotype was counted many times. The chain employs TRBV7-2 and TRBJ2-3; no firm D call. Trimming cost V 8 bases and J 4 bases, with 7 bases left between them. This CDR3 has 11 residues. From germline, CDR1 is SGHTA and CDR2 FQGNSA. The CDR3 DNA sequence: TGTGCCAGCCCCTCCCCAGATACGCAGTATTTT. This gives the protein CASPSPDTQYF. The complete variable domain, with remaining parts taken from reference TRBV7-2 and TRBJ2-3, reads GAGVSQSPSNKVTEKGKDVELRCDPISGHTALYWYRQSLGQGLEFLIYFQGNSAPDKSGLPSDRFSAERTGGSVSTLTIQRTQQEDSAVYLCASPSPDTQYFGPGTRLTVL.

This sequence joins TRBV30 and TRBJ2-6; D gene ambiguous. The CDR3 runs to 14 residues. Trimming cost V 0 bases and J 2 bases, with 5 bases left between them. Germline CDR1 is GTSNPN and CDR2 is SVGIG (reference sequence). CDR3 sequence: CAWSVRAGANVLTF. The CDR3, as DNA: TGTGCCTGGAGTGTAAGGGCTGGGGCCAACGTCCTGACTTTC.

The V gene is TRBV6-2 or TRBV6-3, the J gene TRBJ1-1; weak D call: TRBD1 (5 bases). This CDR3 is 13 amino acids long. V lost 7 bases, J lost 5 bases, and 14 bases lay in between. CDR1 and CDR2 from the germline V gene are MNHEY and SVGEGT. Here the CDR3 reads CASNRNLVTEAFF. The CDR3 nucleotides are TGTGCCAGCAACAGGAACTTGGTGACTGAAGCTTTCTTT.

This rearrangement joins TRBV4-1 to TRBJ2-3; TRBD2 matches 9 bases. The CDR3 contains 17 residues. V dropped 4 bases and J dropped 2; count of bases not matched to a gene: 10. Germline assignment: CDR1 MGHRA and CDR2 YSYEKL. CDR3 region: CASSPRISSGATDTQYF. The CDR3 nucleotides are TGCGCCAGCAGCCCCCGGATTTCTAGCGGGGCCACAGATACGCAGTATTTT.

The rearrangement joins TRBV10-3 to TRBJ2-3; TRBD1 is a possible D gene (5 bases). V was shortened by 3 bases and J by 3 bases, with 13 bases between the two germline ends. CDR1 ENHRY and CDR2 SYGVKD come from the germline V gene. The CDR3 contains 15 residues. The CDR3 sequence: CAISDRRGRTDTQYF. The CDR3, as DNA: TGTGCCATCAGTGACCGAAGGGGTAGGACAGATACGCAGTATTTT.

This clonotype appeared a few times. The chain uses TRBV25-1 and TRBJ1-1; 9 bases are a match to TRBD1. Germline V gives CDR1 MGHDK, CDR2 SYGVNS. The junction had 0 bases not matched to a gene; V was cut back by 6 bases and J by 1 base. The CDR3 totals 13 residues. Written as DNA, the CDR3 is TGTGCCAGCAGACAGGGGGCGAACACTGAAGCTTTCTTT. Translating gives CASRQGANTEAFF.

The V and J genes are TRBV11-3 and TRBJ2-1, with TRBD1 as a possible D gene (5 bases). The V gene lost 2 bases and the J gene lost 4 bases, with 15 bases spanning the gap. CDR1 SGHNT and CDR2 YENEEA come from the germline V gene. The CDR3 has 16 residues. The DNA of the CDR3 is TGTGCCAGCAGCTTAAAGGGCACAGGATTATACAATGAGCAGTTCTTC. Protein: CASSLKGTGLYNEQFF.

The chain is built from TRBV3-1 and TRBJ2-3; the match to TRBD2 covers 12 bases. The germline V gene encodes CDR1 LGHDT and CDR2 YNNKEL (reference sequence). This CDR3 region has 17 residues. V lost 0 bases and J lost 3; bases outside the gene matches: 4. The CDR3 here is CASSQDRLAGVTDTQYF. In DNA, the CDR3 is TGTGCCAGCAGCCAAGATAGACTAGCGGGAGTAACAGATACGCAGTATTTT.

This clonotype was seen many times. This chain joins TRBV5-5 and TRBJ2-6; D not resolved. V lost 7 bases to trimming and J lost 0 bases, with 17 bases between them. There are 17 residues in the CDR3. Per germline, CDR1 SGHKS and CDR2 YYEKEE (reference sequence). The CDR3 reads CASGRVGLVSGANVLTF. The DNA of the CDR3 is TGTGCCAGCGGGCGTGTGGGCTTAGTCTCTGGGGCCAACGTCCTGACTTTC.

This clonotype has a handful of counts. The rearrangement joins TRBV9 to TRBJ1-2; D ambiguous. The germline V and J ends were trimmed by 1 base and 6 bases, with 10 bases remaining between them. CDR3 size: 13 residues. In germline, CDR1 is SGDLS, CDR2 YYNGEE. The CDR3 is CASSVKGSDGYTF. In nucleotides, the CDR3 is TGTGCCAGCAGCGTAAAAGGGTCGGATGGCTACACCTTC.

This clonotype came up many times. In DNA form, the CDR3 reads TGCAGCGTGATGAGTAGGGAGACCCAGTACTTC. Its translation is CSVMSRETQYF. This chain links TRBV29-1 with TRBJ2-5; D uncertain. Trimming removed 6 bases at V and 5 bases at J, with 10 bases between. CDR3 length equals 11 residues. CDR1 and CDR2 (germline): SQVTM, ANQGSEA. The variable domain in full, with the rest retrieved from reference TRBV29-1 and TRBJ2-5, is SAVISQKPSRDICQRGTSLTIQCQVDSQVTMMFWYRQQPGQSLTLIATANQGSEATYESGFVIDKFPISRPNLTFSTLTVSNMSPEDSSIYLCSVMSRETQYFGPGTRLLVL.

The chain couples TRBV5-6 to TRBJ2-1; possibly TRBD1 for D (6 bases). The CDR3 runs to 14 residues. Germline V CDR1 and CDR2: SGHDT, YYEEEE. V was cut by 4 bases and J by 10 bases, with 18 bases left in between. The DNA of the CDR3 is TGTGCCAGCAGCCGACCGACAGGAGCCTACGAGCAGTTCTTC. It yields the protein CASSRPTGAYEQFF.

This clonotype was observed a few times. V is TRBV6-5 and J is TRBJ1-4; a possible D gene is TRBD1 (5 bases). Germline V gives CDR1 MNHEY, CDR2 SVGAGI. The CDR3 sequence is 18 residues long. Trimming cost V 0 bases and J 4 bases, with 18 bases left between them. The CDR3 DNA sequence: TGTGCCAGCAGTTACTCGTACAGCAGGGCCGAACGTAATGAAAAACTGTTTTTT. Translating it yields CASSYSYSRAERNEKLFF.

V gene TRBV12-3 or TRBV12-4 combines with J gene TRBJ2-2, with 9 bases that match TRBD1. CDR3 length: 17 amino acids. Trimming took 6 bases from V and 0 from J; bases not matched to a gene: 8. CDR3 sequence reads: CASSPDTGGANTGELFF. The CDR3 bases are TGTGCCAGCAGCCCTGATACAGGGGGCGCGAACACCGGGGAGCTGTTTTTT.

This clonotype was detected only a few times. The CDR3 DNA is TGCAGCGGACGACAGGGGGCTGGAAACACCATATATTTT. This translates into CSGRQGAGNTIYF. The chain combines TRBV29-1 with TRBJ1-3, with 9 bases that match TRBD1. Germline V lookup: CDR1 SQVTM, CDR2 ANQGSEA. The CDR3 consists of 13 residues. V trimming: 7 bases; J trimming: 2 bases; junction bases outside the gene matches: 3.

This clonotype was seen a single time. At one end, the junction sequence differs from germline, possibly due to a read error. V and J are TRBV2 and TRBJ2-1; tentative D call: TRBD2 (5 bases). The CDR3 is 13 residues long. CDR1 SNHLY and CDR2 FYNNEI come from the germline V gene. The CDR3 loop reads CASRDDYNNKQFF. The DNA for the CDR3 is TGTGCCAGCAGAGATGACTACAACAATAAGCAGTTCTTC.

This clonotype was detected a few times. CDR3 bases: TGTGCCAGCACCGAAGCATGGGGGGGGCTCGATGATGAGCAGTTCTTC. Its translation: CASTEAWGGLDDEQFF. The chain couples TRBV11-2 to TRBJ2-1; D is possibly TRBD2 (7 bases). Per the germline V gene, CDR1 is SGHAT and CDR2 is FQNNGV. The CDR3 consists of 16 residues. With 7 bases removed from V and 8 bases from J, the gap between germline ends came to 24 bases.

Concerning this clonotype: Just one base apart from a much larger clone, this may be a read error. The rearrangement uses TRBV5-1 and TRBJ2-7; TRBD1 aligns across 7 bases. From germline, CDR1 is SGHRS and CDR2 YFSETQ. There are 14 residues in the CDR3. CDR3 sequence: CANSPSGTVYEQYF. In DNA form, the CDR3 reads TGCGCCAACAGCCCCTCCGGGACAGTCTACGAGCAGTACTTC.

This clonotype appeared many times. This chain uses TRBV7-9 with TRBJ1-5; D call uncertain. Per the germline V gene, CDR1 is SEHNR and CDR2 is FQNEAQ (reference sequence). Trimming cost V 1 base and J 2 bases, with 12 bases left between them. This CDR3 spans 16 amino acids. The CDR3 nucleotides are TGTGCCAGCAGCTTAGGCGGGTCGAACGGCAATCAGCCCCAGCATTTT. Residues: CASSLGGSNGNQPQHF.